This TCR beta chain stems from a study of metastatic and nonmetastatic thyroid tumors. Looking at the study overall: Across blood and tumor or nodule tissue, repertoires from malignant and benign thyroid patients were compared with one another.

Per the original methods: In papillary thyroid cancer, a distant-metastasis classifier was built using CDR3 differences across clinicopathological groups. TCRdb used MiXCR to call clones anew from the PCR reads. The V and J calls come from TCRdb's annotation, not from the publication. The sample includes just under 20,000 clones, roughly 23% of them seen just once. Thyroid surgery was performed in patients who had received no treatment beforehand. Study-level points and caveats: Reportedly, malignant thyroid tumors had significantly higher TCR beta diversity than benign nodules, in blood and tumor.

This clone ranks as medium-sized (0.01 to 0.1%). Its antigen is as yet unknown. The sample contains more than one DNA sequence encoding this CDR3. The CDR3 is made up of 13 amino acids. Germline CDR1 is SNHLY and CDR2 is FYNNEI. Trimming cost V 2 bases and J 3 bases, with 5 bases left between them. The TCR originated in a male donor with papillary thyroid cancer or a benign thyroid nodule (not recorded which). Some clones in this sample may be carry-over from other donors' samples. The rearrangement links TRBV2 to TRBJ1-5; D gene uncertain. The source material was tumor tissue. CDR3 bases: TGTGCCAGCAGTGAAAACTACAATCAGCCCCAGCATTTT. Encoded protein: CASSENYNQPQHF.